A single T cell receptor beta chain is shown here with its context. The data were obtained in a study of T cell changes during pregnancy in multiple sclerosis. Profiled with immunoSEQ multiplex PCR; TCRdb holds only in-frame clones, not every one. The table includes about 120,000 clones, approximately 94% detected once. The V and J ends lost 2 bases and 2 bases respectively, with 10 bases between them. Germline V gene lookup returns CDR1 SGHAT and CDR2 FQNNGV. The CDR3 loop spans 15 amino acids. Source: peripheral blood, taken before pregnancy. The origin of this receptor is a female donor with multiple sclerosis, enrolled in a pregnancy study. The chain combines TRBV11-2 with TRBJ2-4; D possibly corresponds to TRBD2 (6 bases). The CDR3 reads CASSLTSSTKNIQYF. The CDR3 DNA reads as TGTGCCAGCAGCTTAACTAGCTCGACCAAAAACATTCAGTACTTC. Full variable domain (outside the CDR3, taken from reference TRBV11-2 and TRBJ2-4): EAGVAQSPRYKIIEKRQSVAFWCNPISGHATLYWYQQILGQGPKLLIQFQNNGVVDDSQLPKDRFSAERLKGVDSTLKIQPAKLEDSAVYLCASSLTSSTKNIQYFGAGTRLSVL.